This TCR beta chain was retrieved from a study of T cell therapy after organ transplantation. Study summary: Therapy products were autologous CMV-specific T cells, peptide-expanded for approximately 2 weeks. Blood for the long-term post-therapy sample came 20 to 29 weeks after therapy. General study points: Pretherapy CD8 clonality inversely correlated with its fold change after therapy. Poor CD8+ T cell yield may explain few expansions in nonresponders.

Concerning this clone: Its antigen is undetermined.

Time point described: 20-29 weeks after completion of therapy. This table comes from immunoSEQ multiplex PCR, and its TCRdb copy is limited to in-frame clones, with some not included. The data show fewer than 25,000 clones, 84% seen once. The ends lost 8 bases at V and 8 bases at J; junction bases unmatched: 12. CDR3 length: 14 amino acids. Germline V gives CDR1 MDHEN, CDR2 SYDVKM. This sample comprised CD8+ T cells from blood, obtained after autologous CMV-specific T cell therapy. The source is a human patient who had received a solid organ transplant and had CMV disease. The graft donor may account for some of the T cells. This chain uses TRBV28 with TRBJ2-1, with TRBD2 matching over 7 bases. CDR3 region: CASGTWRERDEQFF. The CDR3 coding sequence is TGTGCCAGCGGAACCTGGCGGGAGAGGGATGAGCAGTTCTTC.